This T cell receptor (beta chain) was captured by sequencing in a study of identical twins. TCRdb recomputed calls from the 5' RACE reads with MiXCR, one row per CDR3 protein. The data show 690,000 or so distinct CDR3 sequences, 8.6% seen once. Healthy Caucasians made up all donors. The CDR3 sequence is 13 residues long. Germline CDR1 reads SQVTM; CDR2 reads ANQGSEA. Between the trimmed V and J ends, which lost 5 bases and 3 bases, there was a span of 13 bases. This same sample was also part of a study on yellow fever vaccine responses in identical twins. This second report adds: It has been reported that, in twins, the vaccine T cell response seemed partly convergent and partly personalized.

The sequenced sample was PBMCs. The receptor was derived from a woman under 30 in good health. V usage is TRBV29-1 and J usage is TRBJ1-1; D remains ambiguous. For the CDR3, the DNA is TGCAGCGTTCCCCCGGGTTCGGACACTGAAGCTTTCTTT. It yields the protein CSVPPGSDTEAFF.